This T cell receptor beta chain was captured in a study of blood T cell repertoires in COVID-19. Overall study: Samples came from the United States, Italy and Spain, spanning acute and convalescent COVID-19. From T cells, B-cell-depleted T cells, or PBMCs came the material, which was cDNA or gDNA.

Original analysis: From reference gene primer amplification, estimates of nucleated cell counts were derived. Repertoires were generated with immunoSEQ multiplex PCR, while TCRdb's copy carries only in-frame clones and drops some. D and trimming come from the DNA, and the V and J calls and clone size come from that table. Here the sample spans approximately 200,000 clones, around nine tenths being singletons. The CDR3 has 16 residues. The ends lost 6 bases at V and 0 bases at J; junction bases unmatched: 5. Germline lookup yields CDR1 MRHNA and CDR2 SNTAGT. Across 24 US areas, participants ranged in age from about 18 to 90 years.

The sequencing input was PBMCs or T cells enriched from blood (not recorded which). J is TRBJ2-1 and V is TRBV6-4; 10 bases fit TRBD1. The origin of this receptor is a woman aged 25 to 39 who had been exposed to COVID-19. CDR3 protein: CASSPGDRGSYNEQFF. DNA of the CDR3: TGTGCCAGCAGCCCGGGGGACAGGGGCTCCTACAATGAGCAGTTCTTC.